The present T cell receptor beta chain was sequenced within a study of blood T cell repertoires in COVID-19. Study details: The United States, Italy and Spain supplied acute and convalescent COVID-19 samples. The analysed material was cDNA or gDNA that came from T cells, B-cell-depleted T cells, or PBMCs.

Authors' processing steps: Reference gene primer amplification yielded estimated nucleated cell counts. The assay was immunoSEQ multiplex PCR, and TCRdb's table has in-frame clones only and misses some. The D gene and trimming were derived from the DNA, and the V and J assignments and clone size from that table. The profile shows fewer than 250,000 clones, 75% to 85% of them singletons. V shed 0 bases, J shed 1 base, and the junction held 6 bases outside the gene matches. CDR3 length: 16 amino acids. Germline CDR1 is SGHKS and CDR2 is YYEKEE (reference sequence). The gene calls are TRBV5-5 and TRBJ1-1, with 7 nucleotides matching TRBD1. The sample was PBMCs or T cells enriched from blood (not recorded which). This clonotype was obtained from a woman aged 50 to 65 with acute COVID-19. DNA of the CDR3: TGTGCCAGCAGCTTGGAACAGGGGTGGGGGAACACTGAAGCTTTCTTT. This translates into CASSLEQGWGNTEAFF.